The 2 T cell receptor beta chains given below trace back to one sample, sequenced in a study of blood T cell repertoires in COVID-19. Profiled with immunoSEQ multiplex PCR; TCRdb holds only in-frame clones, not every one. The sample contains 190,000 or so clones, more than 70% of which appear only once. Input material: PBMCs or T cells enriched from blood (not recorded which). Receptors were obtained from a woman in her twenties or thirties who had recovered from COVID-19.

The CDR3 DNA reads as TGCGCCAGCAGCCAAGTTAGCGGGAGTAAAGAGACCCAGTACTTC. It yields the protein CASSQVSGSKETQYF. The rearrangement links TRBV4-1 to TRBJ2-5, with 9 bases identical to TRBD2. The trim removed 1 base at V and 3 bases at J, leaving 3 bases unmatched. The CDR3 spans 15 residues. Germline V gene data show CDR1 as MGHRA and CDR2 as YSYEKL.

The chain carries TRBV27 and TRBJ1-1; unclear D gene. The CDR3 runs 13 residues. V was cut by 8 bases and J by 0 bases, with 10 bases left in between. Per the germline V gene, CDR1 is MNHEY and CDR2 is SMNVEV (reference sequence). CDR3 sequence reads: CASRSGMNTEAFF. CDR3 sequence (DNA): TGTGCCAGCCGCTCGGGGATGAACACTGAAGCTTTCTTT.